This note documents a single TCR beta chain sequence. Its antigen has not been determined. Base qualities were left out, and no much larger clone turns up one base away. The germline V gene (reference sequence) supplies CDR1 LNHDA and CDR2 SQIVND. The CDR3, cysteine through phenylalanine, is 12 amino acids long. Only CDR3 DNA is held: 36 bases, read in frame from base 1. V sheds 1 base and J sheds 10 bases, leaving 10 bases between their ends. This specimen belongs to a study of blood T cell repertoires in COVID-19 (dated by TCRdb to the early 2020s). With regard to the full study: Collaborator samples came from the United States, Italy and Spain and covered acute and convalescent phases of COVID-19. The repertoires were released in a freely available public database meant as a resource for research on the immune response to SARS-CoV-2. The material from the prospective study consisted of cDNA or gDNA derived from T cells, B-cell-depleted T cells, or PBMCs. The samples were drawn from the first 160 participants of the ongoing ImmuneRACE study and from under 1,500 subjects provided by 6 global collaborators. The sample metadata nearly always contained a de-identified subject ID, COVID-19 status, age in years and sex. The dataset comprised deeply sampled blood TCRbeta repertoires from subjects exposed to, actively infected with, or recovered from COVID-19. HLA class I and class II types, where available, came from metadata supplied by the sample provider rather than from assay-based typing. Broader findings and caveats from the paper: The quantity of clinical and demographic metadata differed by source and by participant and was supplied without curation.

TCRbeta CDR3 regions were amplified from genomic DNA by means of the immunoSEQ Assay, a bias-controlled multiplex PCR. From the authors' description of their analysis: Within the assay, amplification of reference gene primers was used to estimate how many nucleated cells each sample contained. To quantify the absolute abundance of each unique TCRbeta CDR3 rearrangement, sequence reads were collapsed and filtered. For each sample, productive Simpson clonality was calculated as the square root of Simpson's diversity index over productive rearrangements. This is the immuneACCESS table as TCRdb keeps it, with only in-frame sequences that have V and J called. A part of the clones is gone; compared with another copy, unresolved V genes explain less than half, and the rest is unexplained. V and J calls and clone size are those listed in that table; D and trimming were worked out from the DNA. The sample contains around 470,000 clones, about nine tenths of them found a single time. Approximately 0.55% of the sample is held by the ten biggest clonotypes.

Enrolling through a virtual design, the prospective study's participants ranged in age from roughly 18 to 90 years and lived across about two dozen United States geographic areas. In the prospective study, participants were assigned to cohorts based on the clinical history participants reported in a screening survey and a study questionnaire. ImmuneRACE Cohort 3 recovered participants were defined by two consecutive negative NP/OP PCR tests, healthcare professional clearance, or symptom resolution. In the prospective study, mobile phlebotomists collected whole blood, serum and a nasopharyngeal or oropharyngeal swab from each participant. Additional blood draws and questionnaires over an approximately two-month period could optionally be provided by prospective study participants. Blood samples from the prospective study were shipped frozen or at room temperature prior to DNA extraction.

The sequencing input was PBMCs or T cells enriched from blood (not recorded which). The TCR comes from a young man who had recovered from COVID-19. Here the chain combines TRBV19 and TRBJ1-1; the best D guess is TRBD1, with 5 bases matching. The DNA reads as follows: TGTGCCAGTAGTATAGGGGGGGTTTCAGCTTTCTTT. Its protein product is CASSIGGVSAFF.